These T cell receptor beta chains were read from a single sample in a study of blood T cell repertoires in COVID-19. The assay was immunoSEQ multiplex PCR, and TCRdb's table has in-frame clones only and misses some. The sample has a few hundred thousand clones; around 87% are singletons. The sample was PBMCs or T cells enriched from blood (not recorded which). The receptors stem from a woman in her forties or fifties who had recovered from COVID-19. Both conserved end residues are part of each CDR3. Each record gives: clone size, V gene, D gene, CDR3 length, J gene, CDR3 protein, CDR3 DNA. The D gene is left open where the match is weak. Size is stated for part of the rows, as once, few or many counts, or as a class when the clone is expanded.

size: .
V: TRBV3-1/TRBV3-2
D: .
length: 14
J: TRBJ2-3
CDR3: CASSAEAGTDTQYF
DNA: TGTGCCAGCAGCGCCGAAGCCGGCACAGATACGCAGTATTTT

size: .
V: TRBV12-5
D: .
length: 16
J: TRBJ1-1
CDR3: CASGFPQGGGNTEAFF
DNA: TGTGCTAGTGGTTTCCCACAGGGCGGAGGGAACACTGAAGCTTTCTTT

size: .
V: TRBV11-2
D: .
length: 15
J: TRBJ2-3
CDR3: CASSPQQFATDTQYF
DNA: TGTGCCAGCAGCCCTCAACAGTTCGCCACAGATACGCAGTATTTT

size: .
V: TRBV12-3/TRBV12-4
D: TRBD1
length: 13
J: TRBJ1-5
CDR3: CASRRTGNQPQHF
DNA: TGTGCCAGCAGAAGGACAGGGAATCAGCCCCAGCATTTT

size: .
V: TRBV7-8
D: .
length: 14
J: TRBJ1-1
CDR3: CASSLVGRVTEAFF
DNA: TGTGCCAGCAGCTTAGTAGGGCGGGTCACTGAAGCTTTCTTT

size: .
V: TRBV6-1
D: .
length: 14
J: TRBJ1-2
CDR3: CASSERAGIYGYTF
DNA: TGTGCCAGCAGTGAAAGGGCAGGGATTTATGGCTACACCTTC

size: .
V: TRBV11-3
D: .
length: 17
J: TRBJ2-7
CDR3: CASSIVGHQNENYEQYF
DNA: TGTGCCAGCAGCATAGTGGGACATCAAAACGAAAACTACGAGCAGTACTTC

size: few
V: TRBV7-9
D: TRBD1
length: 14
J: TRBJ2-2
CDR3: CATRQGPNTGELFF
DNA: TGTGCCACTCGACAGGGGCCCAACACCGGGGAGCTGTTTTTT

size: .
V: TRBV18
D: TRBD1
length: 15
J: TRBJ1-3
CDR3: CASSRQGASGNTIYF
DNA: TGTGCCAGCTCACGACAGGGGGCCTCTGGAAACACCATATATTTT

size: once
V: TRBV11-2
D: .
length: 11
J: TRBJ1-1
CDR3: CASSLRSEAFF
DNA: TGTGCCAGCAGCTTACGGTCTGAAGCTTTCTTT

size: .
V: TRBV6-6
D: TRBD2
length: 15
J: TRBJ2-1
CDR3: CASSRTSGFYNEQFF
DNA: TGTGCCAGCAGCCGGACTAGCGGGTTCTACAATGAGCAGTTCTTC

size: .
V: TRBV7-3
D: .
length: 14
J: TRBJ1-1
CDR3: CASSPSAGNTEAFF
DNA: TGTGCCAGCAGCCCCAGCGCTGGGAACACTGAAGCTTTCTTT

size: .
V: TRBV9
D: .
length: 14
J: TRBJ1-3
CDR3: CASSPTPGGNTIYF
DNA: TGTGCCAGCAGCCCTACTCCGGGAGGAAACACCATATATTTT

size: few
V: TRBV5-1
D: .
length: 14
J: TRBJ1-1
CDR3: CASSVRQRNTEAFF
DNA: TGCGCCAGCAGCGTCCGACAGAGGAACACTGAAGCTTTCTTT

size: .
V: TRBV7-2
D: TRBD2
length: 17
J: TRBJ2-1
CDR3: CASSGRFLAGVRNEQFF
DNA: TGTGCCAGCAGCGGCCGGTTTCTAGCGGGGGTTCGCAATGAGCAGTTCTTC

size: once
V: TRBV5-1
D: TRBD2
length: 16
J: TRBJ2-2
CDR3: CASSLVSGRSSGELFF
DNA: TGCGCCAGCAGCTTGGTTAGCGGGAGGTCTTCCGGGGAGCTGTTTTTT

size: .
V: TRBV30
D: TRBD1
length: 15
J: TRBJ1-3
CDR3: CAWSETGTSGNTIYF
DNA: TGTGCCTGGAGCGAGACAGGGACCTCTGGAAACACCATATATTTT

size: .
V: TRBV2
D: TRBD2
length: 15
J: TRBJ2-2
CDR3: CASIMGTSGTGELFF
DNA: TGTGCCAGCATTATGGGGACTAGCGGCACCGGGGAGCTGTTTTTT

size: .
V: TRBV2
D: .
length: 12
J: TRBJ1-6
CDR3: CASTNSNSPLHF
DNA: TGTGCCAGCACCAACAGTAATTCACCCCTCCACTTT

size: .
V: TRBV21-1
D: .
length: 16
J: TRBJ2-1
CDR3: CASSKCPSPTGQEQFF
DNA: TGTGCCAGCAGCAAATGTCCGAGTCCCACAGGGCAAGAGCAGTTCTTC

size: .
V: TRBV28
D: .
length: 13
J: TRBJ1-5
CDR3: CASLRQANQPQHF
DNA: TGTGCCAGCTTGAGACAGGCCAATCAGCCCCAGCATTTT

size: .
V: TRBV9
D: .
length: 17
J: TRBJ1-1
CDR3: CASSVSGGASTNTEAFF
DNA: TGTGCCAGCAGCGTAAGCGGGGGCGCATCGACGAACACTGAAGCTTTCTTT

size: .
V: TRBV9
D: TRBD2
length: 15
J: TRBJ2-1
CDR3: CASSVAGGAGNEQFF
DNA: TGTGCCAGCAGCGTAGCGGGAGGGGCGGGAAATGAGCAGTTCTTC

size: .
V: TRBV7-2
D: .
length: 15
J: TRBJ2-7
CDR3: CASSLGLAMSYEQYF
DNA: TGTGCCAGCAGCTTGGGTCTAGCGATGAGCTACGAGCAGTACTTC

size: .
V: TRBV30
D: .
length: 17
J: TRBJ2-1
CDR3: CAWSGVRRTGRGNEQFF
DNA: TGTGCCTGGAGTGGTGTAAGACGGACAGGGAGGGGCAATGAGCAGTTCTTC

size: .
V: TRBV7-2
D: .
length: 13
J: TRBJ2-5
CDR3: CASSLGGSETQYF
DNA: TGTGCCAGCAGCTTAGGAGGATCAGAGACCCAGTACTTC

size: once
V: TRBV9
D: .
length: 13
J: TRBJ2-1
CDR3: CASSVDTFGEQFF
DNA: TGTGCCAGCAGCGTAGATACTTTTGGTGAGCAGTTCTTC

size: .
V: TRBV27
D: .
length: 14
J: TRBJ1-1
CDR3: CASVGLTGNTEAFF
DNA: TGTGCCAGCGTAGGCCTAACAGGGAACACTGAAGCTTTCTTT

size: .
V: TRBV27
D: TRBD1
length: 18
J: TRBJ2-2
CDR3: CASSLDGQGYRAAGELFF
DNA: TGTGCCAGCAGTTTAGACGGACAGGGGTACCGGGCCGCCGGGGAGCTGTTTTTT

size: .
V: TRBV25-1
D: .
length: 14
J: TRBJ2-3
CDR3: CASSEGGALGTQYF
DNA: TGTGCCAGCAGTGAAGGAGGAGCATTAGGTACGCAGTATTTT

size: .
V: TRBV7-2
D: TRBD1
length: 14
J: TRBJ1-5
CDR3: CASSLDRGGQPQHF
DNA: TGTGCCAGCAGCTTGGACAGGGGAGGCCAGCCCCAGCATTTT

size: .
V: TRBV7-9
D: TRBD1
length: 18
J: TRBJ1-1
CDR3: CASSLAGQGKLLNTEAFF
DNA: TGTGCCAGCAGCTTAGCGGGACAGGGTAAATTGCTCAACACTGAAGCTTTCTTT

size: .
V: TRBV7-8
D: .
length: 15
J: TRBJ1-1
CDR3: CASTPRRDLDTEAFF
DNA: TGTGCCAGCACCCCGCGGAGGGATTTAGACACTGAAGCTTTCTTT

size: .
V: TRBV6-1
D: .
length: 16
J: TRBJ1-2
CDR3: CASSEELGAVVRGYTF
DNA: TGTGCCAGCAGTGAAGAACTGGGGGCGGTCGTGCGGGGCTACACCTTC

size: .
V: TRBV5-4
D: TRBD1
length: 16
J: TRBJ1-2
CDR3: CASSPGQGASNYGYTF
DNA: TGTGCCAGCAGCCCCGGACAGGGGGCGTCTAACTATGGCTACACCTTC

size: .
V: TRBV6-2/TRBV6-3
D: .
length: 16
J: TRBJ1-5
CDR3: CASSYSRAGPNQPQHF
DNA: TGTGCCAGCAGTTACTCGAGGGCAGGACCTAATCAGCCCCAGCATTTT

size: .
V: TRBV29-1
D: TRBD1
length: 13
J: TRBJ2-5
CDR3: CSVAQGTQETQYF
DNA: TGCAGCGTTGCACAGGGGACCCAAGAGACCCAGTACTTC

size: .
V: TRBV27
D: TRBD2
length: 16
J: TRBJ2-3
CDR3: CASSREGRETADTQYF
DNA: TGTGCCAGCAGCCGGGAGGGGCGGGAGACAGCAGATACGCAGTATTTT

size: .
V: TRBV7-4
D: .
length: 15
J: TRBJ2-1
CDR3: CASSPPGAGHNEQFF
DNA: TGTGCCAGCAGCCCTCCGGGTGCGGGCCACAATGAGCAGTTCTTC

size: .
V: TRBV6-2/TRBV6-3
D: .
length: 13
J: TRBJ1-2
CDR3: CASSKTDYYGYTF
DNA: TGTGCCAGCAGCAAGACAGATTACTATGGCTACACCTTC